One T cell receptor (beta chain) is described in this entry. The target antigen is unknown. Trimming took 4 bases from V and 4 from J, leaving 17 bases between them. CDR3 size: 15 residues. Germline values: CDR1 SGDLS, CDR2 YYNGEE. This entry is derived from a study of T cell responses to AZD1222 COVID-19 vaccine. Study outcomes and limitations: Spike-wide coverage was observed for vaccine-associated CD4 TCRs, with dominant responses at 160-218 and 743-854. Mostly white British, mostly female donors; authors suggested clonal diversity may be underestimated.

The data were produced by immunoSEQ multiplex PCR, yet TCRdb's version contains in-frame clones alone and is incomplete. This sample has approximately 45,000 clones, with 88% found just once. This material consisted of peripheral blood, taken 28 days after the second AZD1222 dose. The chain has TRBV9 and TRBJ1-1; D possibly corresponds to TRBD1 (5 bases). The sequence was obtained from an adult who received the AZD1222 COVID-19 vaccine. CDR3 bases: TGTGCCAGCAGCCCCCGAACGGGCGGGGGCACTGAAGCTTTCTTT. Translation: CASSPRTGGGTEAFF.